This T cell receptor beta chain was retrieved from a study of T-cell memory formation after mild COVID-19. 5'RACE with constant-segment primers built TCRalpha and TCRbeta cDNA libraries with UMIs. TCRdb ran MiXCR on the 5' RACE reads and lists one entry per CDR3 protein. The repertoire holds approximately 450,000 distinct CDR3 sequences, with roughly 18% as singletons. Germline CDR1 MNHEY, CDR2 SVGAGI. CDR3 length equals 15 residues. V was shortened by 4 bases and J by 4 bases, with 16 bases between the two germline ends. The sample comprised PBMCs or a T cell subset sorted from them (not recorded which). The clonotype was recovered from an adult woman who had mild COVID-19 (a few samples of this study predate the infection). Cell type and time point are not known. This chain links TRBV6-5 with TRBJ1-2; the D is unclear. The DNA of the CDR3 is TGTGCCAGCAGTTTCCGCAAAACTTCAAGCTATGGCTACACCTTC. As protein: CASSFRKTSSYGYTF.